The T cell receptor beta chain described here comes from a study of Ad26.COV2.S vaccination and SARS-CoV-2 variants. Treatment in this sample: 15 to 20 received Ad26.COV2.S at low or high dose, single or two shots; about five received placebo; per-sample allocation not given. Day 63 after the first injection of vaccine or placebo was the sampling time. Method: immunoSEQ multiplex PCR; TCRdb's copy keeps in-frame clones and lacks some. The data hold over 450,000 clones, with 80% to 90% observed a single time. The receptor comes from a person aged 18-60 years who received the Ad26.COV2.S COVID-19 vaccine or a placebo. This specimen consisted of peripheral blood, obtained in a trial of Ad26.COV2.S vaccine versus placebo.

CDR3 bases: TGTGCCAGCAGTTACTCTGGATTAAGGGACACCGGGGAGCTGTTTTTT. Protein: CASSYSGLRDTGELFF. The chain employs TRBV6-5 and TRBJ2-2; no reliable D call. V was pared by 0 bases and J by 3 bases, with 11 bases between. The CDR3 consists of 16 residues. The germline V gene encodes CDR1 MNHEY and CDR2 SVGAGI.